The 13 T cell receptor beta chains presented below share a single source sample, sequenced in a study of T cells after yellow fever vaccination. TCRdb reanalysed the 5' RACE reads using MiXCR and keeps one entry per CDR3 protein. Among over 250,000 distinct CDR3 sequences listed, about 4% were seen once. The sample was PBMCs, taken 5 days after the yellow fever booster vaccination. The receptors originated from a man younger than 35 who received the YFV17D yellow fever vaccine.

The V gene is TRBV7-2, the J gene TRBJ1-2, with D unclear. From germline, CDR1 is SGHTA and CDR2 FQGNSA. The CDR3 is 13 amino acids. Deletions cut 5 bases from V and 5 bases from J, with 12 bases between. CDR3 amino acids: CASSLTALYGYTF. The CDR3 DNA sequence: TGTGCCAGCAGCCTTACAGCTCTGTATGGCTACACCTTC.

This clonotype was detected a few times. The V gene is TRBV27, the J gene TRBJ1-6; TRBD1 matches 7 bases. CDR1 and CDR2 from the germline V gene are MNHEY and SMNVEV (reference sequence). The V gene end was trimmed by 3 bases and the J gene end by 7 bases; junction bases not matched to a gene: 3. The CDR3 has 14 amino acids. CDR3 sequence: CASSFPTGNSPLHF. CDR3 coding DNA: TGTGCCAGCAGTTTCCCGACAGGGAATTCACCCCTCCACTTT.

V usage is TRBV7-2 and J usage is TRBJ1-1; D is ambiguous. This CDR3 comprises 15 residues. V lost 0 bases, J lost 0 bases, and 8 bases lay in between. Germline values: CDR1 SGHTA, CDR2 FQGNSA. This CDR3 reads CASSLAIIVNTEAFF. CDR3 nucleotides: TGTGCCAGCAGCTTAGCGATCATCGTGAACACTGAAGCTTTCTTT. Using reference TRBV7-2 and TRBJ1-1 for the parts outside the CDR3, the full variable domain is GAGVSQSPSNKVTEKGKDVELRCDPISGHTALYWYRQSLGQGLEFLIYFQGNSAPDKSGLPSDRFSAERTGGSVSTLTIQRTQQEDSAVYLCASSLAIIVNTEAFFGQGTRLTVV.

This clonotype occurred a few times. V and J are TRBV20-1 and TRBJ2-1, with 9 bases identical to TRBD1. The V gene's germline CDR1 is DFQATT and CDR2 SNEGSKA (reference sequence). The CDR3 has 13 residues. V lost 5 bases and J lost 8; bases outside the gene matches: 7. CDR3 DNA sequence: TGCAGTGCTCCGGGACAGGGTTTCGATGAGCAGTTCTTC. Protein product: CSAPGQGFDEQFF.

Only a few counts were recorded for this clonotype. V and J are TRBV5-1 and TRBJ2-3; 7 nucleotides match TRBD1. V gave up 0 bases and J gave up 0 bases; unmatched junction bases: 7. Per the germline V gene, CDR1 is SGHRS and CDR2 is YFSETQ. The CDR3 has 17 amino acids. CDR3 protein: CASSLARTGFSTDTQYF. The CDR3 DNA follows: TGCGCCAGCAGCTTGGCCCGGACAGGTTTTAGCACAGATACGCAGTATTTT.

This sequence joins TRBV19 and TRBJ1-2; no clear D gene. V lost 9 bases and J lost 4, with 15 bases in between. This CDR3 is 13 amino acids long. From germline, CDR1 is LNHDA and CDR2 SQIVND (reference sequence). In DNA, the CDR3 is TGTGCCAGCACCGGGAGTCTGGTCTATGGCTACACCTTC. It is translated as CASTGSLVYGYTF.

The V gene is TRBV27, the J gene TRBJ2-1; 10 nucleotides align to TRBD2. J lost 8 bases, V lost 6 bases, and 4 bases had no gene match. CDR3 length: 13 residues. Germline-derived CDR1 and CDR2 are MNHEY and SMNVEV (reference sequence). The CDR3 here is CASSRGLADEQFF. The CDR3 region has the DNA TGTGCCAGCAGCCGCGGACTAGCGGATGAGCAGTTCTTC.

This clonotype was detected a few times. The chain uses TRBV20-1 and TRBJ1-1; TRBD1 matches 7 bases. The CDR3 is made up of 13 amino acids. V trimming: 5 bases; J trimming: 4 bases; junction bases outside the gene matches: 7. Germline loops: CDR1 DFQATT, CDR2 SNEGSKA (reference sequence). CDR3 sequence reads: CSAHRGRSTEAFF. CDR3 bases: TGCAGTGCTCACAGGGGAAGAAGCACTGAAGCTTTCTTT.

The genes are TRBV5-1 and TRBJ2-7, with 7 bases fitting TRBD1. Germline CDR1 is SGHRS and CDR2 is YFSETQ. CDR3 length: 15 residues. The V gene end was trimmed by 0 bases and the J gene end by 11 bases; junction bases not matched to a gene: 14. CDR3: CASSLAAGTAKVKYV. CDR3 sequence (DNA): TGCGCCAGCAGCTTGGCCGCCGGGACAGCCAAGGTAAAGTACGTC.

CDR3 DNA sequence: TGCGCCAGCAGCCGAACTAGCGGGGGGGAATACAATGAGCAGTTCTTC. As protein: CASSRTSGGEYNEQFF. V gene TRBV4-1 combines with J gene TRBJ2-1; TRBD2 matches at 13 bases. V dropped 4 bases and J dropped 4; count of bases not matched to a gene: 4. This CDR3 is built from 16 residues. Germline V lookup: CDR1 MGHRA, CDR2 YSYEKL.

This clonotype showed up just a few times. This chain connects TRBV4-3 to TRBJ1-6, with D possibly being TRBD1 (5 bases). There are 20 residues in the CDR3. Looked up from germline, CDR1 is LGHNA and CDR2 is YSLEER. With 0 bases removed from V and 0 bases from J, the gap between germline ends came to 18 bases. For the CDR3, the DNA is TGCGCCAGCAGCCAAGAGTACGGAACTGGCAGGGCCTCCTATAATTCACCCCTCCACTTT. Its translation: CASSQEYGTGRASYNSPLHF.

This clonotype was counted many times. The J gene is TRBJ1-6, the V gene TRBV5-1; unclear D gene. The CDR3 covers 15 residues. Trimming shortened V by 0 bases and J by 5 bases, and 9 bases separated the two germline ends. Germline values: CDR1 SGHRS, CDR2 YFSETQ. As DNA, the CDR3 is TGCGCCAGCAGCTTGGACCGGGCCCATAATTCACCCCTCCACTTT. Residues: CASSLDRAHNSPLHF. The full variable domain, its missing parts supplied by reference TRBV5-1 and TRBJ1-6, is KAGVTQTPRYLIKTRGQQVTLSCSPISGHRSVSWYQQTPGQGLQFLFEYFSETQRNKGNFPGRFSGRQFSNSRSEMNVSTLELGDSALYLCASSLDRAHNSPLHFGNGTRLTVT.

This clonotype was seen a handful of times. The chain is built from TRBV6-1 and TRBJ2-3; TRBD1 matches at 12 bases. This CDR3 spans 15 amino acids. Germline V gene lookup returns CDR1 MNHNS and CDR2 SASEGT. Trimming removed 6 bases from V and 2 bases from J; junction bases left unmatched: 3. Here the CDR3 reads CASRPGQGATDTQYF. The DNA for the CDR3 is TGTGCCAGCAGACCGGGACAGGGGGCCACAGATACGCAGTATTTT.